This TCR beta chain is drawn from a study of blood T cell repertoires in COVID-19. About the research overall: Acute-phase and convalescent COVID-19 samples originated in the United States, Italy and Spain. Sample material is recorded as cDNA or gDNA derived from T cells, B-cell-depleted T cells, or PBMCs.

Looked up from germline, CDR1 is KGHSH and CDR2 is LQKENI. This CDR3 region has 17 residues. As processed by the authors: By means of reference gene primer amplification, nucleated cell counts were estimated. The data were produced by immunoSEQ multiplex PCR, yet TCRdb's version contains in-frame clones alone and is incomplete. Clone size and V and J calls were adopted from that table, with D and trimming inferred from the DNA. The sample includes about 220,000 clones, 82% of them seen just once. This clone was counted a single time. One junction end does not reproduce the germline sequence, and a read error may be involved.

The clonotype comes from an elderly woman with acute or convalescent COVID-19. The chain couples TRBV18 to TRBJ1-2; 9 nucleotides align to TRBD1. Sequencing used peripheral blood. This chain's CDR3 is CASTPPLPTGGDGGYTF. The DNA of the CDR3 is TGTGCCAGCACACCTCCTCTACCGACAGGGGGTGACGGCGGCTACACCTTC.